This TCR beta chain was identified in a study of blood T cell repertoires in COVID-19. Across the whole study: Samples representing acute and convalescent COVID-19 were sourced from the United States, Italy and Spain. T cells, B-cell-depleted T cells, or PBMCs provided the cDNA or gDNA that served as material.

CDR1 is KGHSH, CDR2 LQKENI, per germline. Deletions cut 6 bases from V and 5 bases from J, with 16 bases between. The CDR3 covers 15 residues. The authors' processing: Using reference gene primer amplification, nucleated cell counts were estimated. Sequenced by immunoSEQ multiplex PCR; TCRdb stores in-frame clones only, minus some. V, J and clone size are those of that table, while D and trimming were read from the DNA. Of 250,000 to 350,000 clones listed, about 88% are singletons. The sequence derives from a woman under 40 with COVID-19, enrolled during active disease. The sample comprised peripheral blood. The V and J genes are TRBV18 and TRBJ2-2, with TRBD1 as a possible D gene (6 bases). CDR3 nucleotides: TGTGCCAGCTCCGTGGTCCTACAGGGAACCGGGGAGCTGTTTTTT. It yields the protein CASSVVLQGTGELFF.